The source of this T cell receptor beta chain is a study of blood T cell repertoires in COVID-19. About the study: PBMCs, B-cell-depleted T cells, or T cells were the source of the cDNA or gDNA that made up the material.

Authors' processing steps: Counts of nucleated cells, estimated from reference gene primer amplification, were obtained. Profiling relied on immunoSEQ multiplex PCR, and the TCRdb table lists in-frame clones only, not all of them. V, J and clone size derive from that table, while D and trimming were established from the DNA sequence. This sample carries about 370,000 clones, roughly 90% of them seen once, and the ten largest clones take 3%. This clone was detected only once. Germline CDR1 MGHRA, CDR2 YSYEKL. V was pared by 1 base and J by 5 bases, with 8 bases between. CDR3 length equals 13 residues. The Seattle patients joined while their infection was active and were tracked longitudinally afterward.

The sequencing sample was made of peripheral blood. The V gene is TRBV4-1, the J gene TRBJ1-2, with D perhaps matching TRBD1 (5 bases). The TCR was taken from a woman in her twenties or thirties with COVID-19, enrolled during active disease. The CDR3 is CASSQVSGYGYTF. For the CDR3, the DNA is TGCGCCAGCAGCCAAGTTTCAGGGTATGGCTACACCTTC.